What follows describes a single T cell receptor beta chain. Its target is unknown. Both 60 Vbeta primers and 13 Jbeta primers went into the PCR. Repertoires were generated with immunoSEQ multiplex PCR, while TCRdb's copy carries only in-frame clones and drops some. The data show tens of thousands of clones, and the top ten clones hold 5.5% to 6.5%. The sample is drawn from a study of cytomegalovirus exposure and HLA in healthy donors. Findings and limits, study-wide: Further analysis was carried out later, and it showed several of the most significant clusters appearing linked to common viral pathogens.

Germline CDR1 and CDR2: SQVTM and ANQGSEA. The CDR3 is 16 amino acids. V was pared by 4 bases and J by 4 bases, with 12 bases of the junction left unmatched. Sequenced sample: PBMCs. The genes are TRBV29-1 and TRBJ2-3, with 9 positions matching TRBD2. The clonotype originates from a girl between 5 and 17 years old in good health and CMV-seropositive. CDR3 loop: CSVGYWAGGTPDTQYF. DNA for the CDR3: TGCAGCGTTGGATACTGGGCGGGGGGGACCCCAGATACGCAGTATTTT.